This T cell receptor (beta chain) derives from a study of T cell responses to AZD1222 COVID-19 vaccine. Whole-study results and caveats: Vaccine-associated CD4 TCRs spanned spike, dominant at 160-218 and 743-854.

This clone was detected once. The antigen remains undetermined. Libraries were prepared by immunoSEQ multiplex PCR; TCRdb keeps only in-frame clonotypes and omits some of them. The sample has some 150,000 clones; 90% are singletons. CDR1 and CDR2 from the germline V gene are ENHRY and SYGVKD. Trimming cost V 11 bases and J 3 bases, with 16 bases left between them. This CDR3 is 13 amino acids long. The chain links TRBV10-3 to TRBJ1-2, with D perhaps TRBD1 (5 bases). The receptor was derived from an adult in good health. The specimen was peripheral blood, collected on day 0 of AZD1222 vaccination. CDR3 sequence (DNA): TGTGCCTTAAGCGAGGTGGGGGACTATGGCTACACCTTC. Its translation is CALSEVGDYGYTF.